This TCR beta chain was found in a study of T cell repertoires in cytomegalovirus infection. Study overall: Matching HLA type, along with CMV infection, was indicated by public TCR beta signatures. Findings and limits, study-wide: Public TCR beta family frequency separated CMV-and-HLA carriers, including in an independent cohort. In two of eight donors, the top clonotype was HLA-C-restricted CMV-specific.

The ends lost 2 bases at V and 6 bases at J; junction bases unmatched: 8. Germline assignment: CDR1 SGHAT and CDR2 FQNNGV. The CDR3 has 17 residues. This clonotype was counted many times. Its specificity is not known. TCRdb re-analysed the reads in MiXCR, keeping a single row per CDR3 protein. This sample has more than 200,000 distinct CDR3 sequences, with roughly 9% found just once. This receptor was obtained from a human donor in good health (CMV status not recorded). Some clones in this sample may be carry-over from other donors' samples. Specimen: PBMCs. The genes are TRBV11-2 and TRBJ2-3; 13 bases are shared with TRBD2. DNA for the CDR3: TGTGCCAGCAGCTTATTCGGACTAGCGGGAGCGGGGGATACGCAGTATTTT. Its translation: CASSLFGLAGAGDTQYF.